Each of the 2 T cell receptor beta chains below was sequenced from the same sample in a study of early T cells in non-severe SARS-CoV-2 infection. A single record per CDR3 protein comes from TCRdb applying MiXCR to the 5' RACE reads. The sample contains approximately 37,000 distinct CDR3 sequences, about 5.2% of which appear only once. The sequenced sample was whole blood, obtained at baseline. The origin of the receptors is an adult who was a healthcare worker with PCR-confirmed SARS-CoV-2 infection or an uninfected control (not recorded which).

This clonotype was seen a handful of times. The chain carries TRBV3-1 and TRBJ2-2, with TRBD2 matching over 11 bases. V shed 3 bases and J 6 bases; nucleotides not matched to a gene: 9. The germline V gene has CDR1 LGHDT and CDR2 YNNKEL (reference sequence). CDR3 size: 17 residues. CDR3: CASSHAQLAGDAGELFF. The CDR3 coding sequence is TGTGCCAGCAGCCACGCGCAACTAGCGGGAGATGCCGGGGAGCTGTTTTTT.

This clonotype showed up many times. The CDR3 DNA reads as TGCGCCAGCAGCACGGGACTAGCGGGAGTTGTTGAGCAGTTCTTC. The encoded protein is CASSTGLAGVVEQFF. The V gene is TRBV5-1, the J gene TRBJ2-1, with 14 positions matching TRBD2. The CDR3 runs to 15 residues. Trimming at V came to 4 bases and at J to 9 bases, leaving 6 bases not matched to a gene. Per the germline V gene, CDR1 is SGHRS and CDR2 is YFSETQ.